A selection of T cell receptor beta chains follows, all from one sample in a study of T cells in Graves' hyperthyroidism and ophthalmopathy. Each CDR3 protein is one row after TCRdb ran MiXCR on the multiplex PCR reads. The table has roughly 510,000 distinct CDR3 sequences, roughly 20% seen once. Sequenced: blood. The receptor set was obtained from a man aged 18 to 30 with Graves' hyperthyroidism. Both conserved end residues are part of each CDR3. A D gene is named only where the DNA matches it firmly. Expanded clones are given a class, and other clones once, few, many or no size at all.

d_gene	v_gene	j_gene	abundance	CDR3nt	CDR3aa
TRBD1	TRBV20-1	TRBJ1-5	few	TGCAGTGCTGATACCGGGACAGGGGCCAATCAGCCCCAGCATTTT	CSADTGTGANQPQHF
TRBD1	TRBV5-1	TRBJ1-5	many	TGCGCCAGCAGCTTGGGCGGACAGGGGGCTCAGCCCCAGCATTTT	CASSLGGQGAQPQHF
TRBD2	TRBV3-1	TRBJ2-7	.	TGTGCCAGCGCGGGAGGGCCTTATGGTTACGAGCAGTACTTC	CASAGGPYGYEQYF
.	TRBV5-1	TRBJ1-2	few	TGCGCCAGCGGATTGAGGGGGGCGCGCGATTATGGCTACACCTTC	CASGLRGARDYGYTF
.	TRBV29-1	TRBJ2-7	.	TGCAGCGCCGCCGTTCAGTCCTACGAGCAGTACTTC	CSAAVQSYEQYF
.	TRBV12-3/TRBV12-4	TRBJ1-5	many	TGTGCCAGCAGCAAAAGGGATCAGCCCCAGCATTTT	CASSKRDQPQHF
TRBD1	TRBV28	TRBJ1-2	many	TGTGCCAGCAGCTTCCTCGACAGGGCTAAATCTAACTATGGCTACACCTTC	CASSFLDRAKSNYGYTF
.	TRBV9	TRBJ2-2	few	TGTGCCAGCAGCGTCGACACCTCCGGTCCCGGGGAGCTGTTTTTT	CASSVDTSGPGELFF
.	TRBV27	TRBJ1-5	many	TGTGCCAGCAGGGCTTCTTGGAGTGGCCAGCCCCAGCATTTT	CASRASWSGQPQHF
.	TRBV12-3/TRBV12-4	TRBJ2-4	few	TGTGCCAGCAGTTTACGGGAACTAGCCAAAAACATTCAGTACTTC	CASSLRELAKNIQYF
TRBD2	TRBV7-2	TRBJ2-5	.	TGTGCCAGCAGCTTAGTCGGTAGCGGGGCTCTCGGGACCCAGTACTTC	CASSLVGSGALGTQYF
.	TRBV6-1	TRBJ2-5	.	TGTGCCAGCCTTGGGGCTAGCGAGCAAGAGACCCAGTACTTC	CASLGASEQETQYF
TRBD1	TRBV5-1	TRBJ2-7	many	TGCGCCAGCAGCCCCGAACAGGGGGGCTCCTACGAGCAGTACTTC	CASSPEQGGSYEQYF
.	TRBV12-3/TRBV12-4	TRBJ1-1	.	TGTGCCAGCAGTTTCCGTGGGTTTGAGAACACTGAAGCTTTCTTT	CASSFRGFENTEAFF
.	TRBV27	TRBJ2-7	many	TGTGCCAGCACCTTACAGGCGGGCTCCTACGAGCAGTACTTC	CASTLQAGSYEQYF
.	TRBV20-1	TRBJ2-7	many	TGCAGTGCTAGGACCACCCTGGAGCAGTACTTC	CSARTTLEQYF
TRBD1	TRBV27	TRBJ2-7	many	TGTGCCAGCAGTTTACAGAGGGGGCCTCACTACGAGCAGTACTTC	CASSLQRGPHYEQYF
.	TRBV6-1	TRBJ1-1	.	TGTGCCACTCGGTCCCAAGTGAACACTGAAGCTTTCTTT	CATRSQVNTEAFF
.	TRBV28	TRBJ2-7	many	TGTGCCAGCAGTAACACAGGGACCTCCTACGAGCAGTACTTC	CASSNTGTSYEQYF
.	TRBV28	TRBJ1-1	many	TGTGCCAGCACCACAGGGTCAACTGGAGCTTTCTTT	CASTTGSTGAFF
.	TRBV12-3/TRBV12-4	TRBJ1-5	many	TGTGCCAGCAGTCCCGGCTATGATCAGCCCCAGCATTTT	CASSPGYDQPQHF
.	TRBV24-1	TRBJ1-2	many	TGTGCCACCAGTGAACCCAGCTCCGGGGGCTACACCTTC	CATSEPSSGGYTF
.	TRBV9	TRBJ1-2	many	TGTGCCAGCAGTGCGACAATGGACGGTGGAGACTATGGCTACACCTTC	CASSATMDGGDYGYTF
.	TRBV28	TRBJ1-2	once	TGTGCCAGCAGTGAAGCCAACCACCGGGTAATGGTTAGGGGCTACACCTTC	CASSEANHRVMVRGYTF
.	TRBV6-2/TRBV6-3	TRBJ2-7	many	TGTGCCAGCAGTTATGACAGGTACACCTACGAGCAGTACTTC	CASSYDRYTYEQYF
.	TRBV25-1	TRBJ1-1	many	TGTGCCAGCAGTGAACGTGGGGCAATAACTGAAGCTTTCTTT	CASSERGAITEAFF
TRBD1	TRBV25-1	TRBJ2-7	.	TGTGCCAGCAGTGAACCAGGGGACAGATCCTACGAGCAGTACTTC	CASSEPGDRSYEQYF
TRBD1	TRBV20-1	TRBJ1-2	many	TGCGGCCTGGAGGGGGCGTATGGCTACACCTTC	CGLEGAYGYTF
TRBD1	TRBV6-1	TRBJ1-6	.	TGTGCCAGCAGTAATCGTATGGACAGGCTTTCACCCCTCCACTTT	CASSNRMDRLSPLHF
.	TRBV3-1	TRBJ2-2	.	TGTGCCAGCAGCCCGTCACCACTAGCTACCGGGGAGCTGTTTTTT	CASSPSPLATGELFF
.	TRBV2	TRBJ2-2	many	TGTGCCAGCAGTGAACGAATCACCGGGGAGCTGTTTTTT	CASSERITGELFF
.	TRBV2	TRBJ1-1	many	TGTGCCAGCAGTGAAAACAGGGTAGGAACTGAAGCTTTCTTT	CASSENRVGTEAFF
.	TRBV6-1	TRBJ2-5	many	TGTGCCAGCAGTGTTACCAGGGACTCAAAGGAGGAGACCCAGTACTTC	CASSVTRDSKEETQYF
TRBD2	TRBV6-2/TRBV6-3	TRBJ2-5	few	TGTGCCAGCAGTAGACGCGAGGGACTAGCGACGAGGGCGGAGACCCAGTACTTC	CASSRREGLATRAETQYF
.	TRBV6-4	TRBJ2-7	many	TGTGCCAGGGCTGTAAGGACAGCCAACTACGAGCAGTACTTC	CARAVRTANYEQYF
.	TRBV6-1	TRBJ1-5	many	TGTGCCAGCAGTGAAGGTATGGGTACGCAGCCCCAGCATTTT	CASSEGMGTQPQHF
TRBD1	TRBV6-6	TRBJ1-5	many	TGTGCCAGCAGTTATACGCCGGGACAGGAGCCTTATAGCAATCAGCCCCAGCATTTT	CASSYTPGQEPYSNQPQHF
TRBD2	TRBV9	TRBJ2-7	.	TGTGCCAGCAGCGTAGCAGCGGGGGCCTCCTACGAGCAGTACTTC	CASSVAAGASYEQYF
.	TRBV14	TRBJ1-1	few	TGTGCCAGCAGCCAAGATCTGGGGGCCTTATACGCTGAAGCTTTCTTT	CASSQDLGALYAEAFF
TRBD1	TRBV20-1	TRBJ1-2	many	TGCAGTGCTAGAGACCCGGACAGGAACTATGGCTACACCTTC	CSARDPDRNYGYTF
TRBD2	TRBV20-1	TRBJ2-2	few	TGCAGTGCTAGTCGGGGGGGGCCGGACGGGGAGCTGTTTTTT	CSASRGGPDGELFF
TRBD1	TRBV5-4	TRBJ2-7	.	TGTGCCAGCAGCTGTGGACAGGGAAACGAGCAGTACTTC	CASSCGQGNEQYF
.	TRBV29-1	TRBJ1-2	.	TGCAGCGTTGGAGAGGGATTTGGCTACACCTTC	CSVGEGFGYTF
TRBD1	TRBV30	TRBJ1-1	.	TGTGCCTGGGAGACAGGGACGAACACTGAAGCTTTCTTT	CAWETGTNTEAFF
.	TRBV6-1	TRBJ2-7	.	TGTGCCAGCAGTGGACTCCTCGGTTACGATCAGTACTTC	CASSGLLGYDQYF
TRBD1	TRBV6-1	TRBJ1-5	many	TGTGCCAGCAGTGAGGGCAGGGGGCCCATCAGGCCCCAGCATTTT	CASSEGRGPIRPQHF
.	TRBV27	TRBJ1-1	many	TGTGCCAGCACCTCTAGGGGGGCGAACACTGAAGCTTTCTTT	CASTSRGANTEAFF
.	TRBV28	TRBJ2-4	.	TGTGCCAGCAGGGGAACGACAGTGTCAGCCAAAAACATTCAGTACTTC	CASRGTTVSAKNIQYF
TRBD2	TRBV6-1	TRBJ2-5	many	TGTGCCAGCAGCCAAAGGGGGCCCCGGACTAGCGGGCAAGAGACCCAGTACTTC	CASSQRGPRTSGQETQYF
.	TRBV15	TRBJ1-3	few	TGTGCCACCAGCAGGGCCAGGGACTCTGGAAACACCATATATTTT	CATSRARDSGNTIYF
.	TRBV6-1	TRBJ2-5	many	TGTGCCAGCACCCAGCTTGGGGAGACCCAGTACTTC	CASTQLGETQYF
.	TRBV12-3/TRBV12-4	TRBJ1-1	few	TGTGCCAGCAGTTTAATTACAGGCGGTCCATTGAACACTGAAGCTTTCTTT	CASSLITGGPLNTEAFF
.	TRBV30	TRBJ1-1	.	TGTGCCTGGACCGCGGGACTCTGGAACACTGAAGCTTTCTTT	CAWTAGLWNTEAFF